These 25 T cell receptor beta chains were sequenced from one sample in a study of cytomegalovirus exposure and HLA in healthy donors. Primers for the PCR totalled 60 Vbeta and 13 Jbeta. The protocol was immunoSEQ multiplex PCR, while the TCRdb copy is restricted to in-frame clones and leaves out a portion. Altogether under 150,000 clones are present, about 72% being singletons, with the ten largest covering roughly 2%. The sample comprised PBMCs. Receptors were obtained from a man aged 35-49 years in good health and CMV-seronegative.

The chain combines TRBV7-9 with TRBJ2-1; the D is unclear. This CDR3 spans 14 amino acids. The V end was cut by 1 base, the J end by 3 bases, with 7 bases between. Germline V gene lookup returns CDR1 SEHNR and CDR2 FQNEAQ (reference sequence). The DNA of the CDR3 is TGTGCCAGCAGCTTAGAGTACTTCTACAATGAGCAGTTCTTC. Its translation: CASSLEYFYNEQFF.

This chain joins TRBV28 and TRBJ1-2; 8 bases fit TRBD1. The V segment lost 5 bases and the J segment 0 bases; nucleotides outside the gene matches: 5. The CDR3 consists of 15 residues. The germline V gene encodes CDR1 MDHEN and CDR2 SYDVKM. CDR3 sequence (DNA): TGTGCCAGCAGTATCAGACAGGGGACTAACTATGGCTACACCTTC. Protein sequence: CASSIRQGTNYGYTF.

The V gene is TRBV29-1, the J gene TRBJ1-5, with D perhaps matching TRBD1 (5 bases). The CDR3 is 13 amino acids. Germline V gene sequence: CDR1 SQVTM, CDR2 ANQGSEA. Trimming pared 7 bases from V and 5 bases from J, leaving 15 bases between. The CDR3 loop is CSAGWGEDQPQHF. DNA for the CDR3: TGCAGCGCCGGGTGGGGGGAGGATCAGCCCCAGCATTTT.

This clone was detected only a few times. Other DNA sequences in this sample translate to the same CDR3. The rearrangement joins TRBV5-1 to TRBJ2-1, with D hard to call. Germline CDR1 reads SGHRS; CDR2 reads YFSETQ. The CDR3 sequence is 11 residues long. Trimming shortened V by 4 bases and J by 6 bases, and 5 bases separated the two germline ends. The CDR3 DNA reads as TGCGCCAGCAGCGTAATCAATGAGCAGTTCTTC. Protein sequence: CASSVINEQFF.

The rearrangement links TRBV5-1 to TRBJ1-5; 7 bases agree with TRBD1. Trimming removed 5 bases from V and 8 bases from J; junction bases left unmatched: 13. The CDR3 runs 15 residues. Per the germline V gene, CDR1 is SGHRS and CDR2 is YFSETQ. CDR3 nucleotides: TGCGCCAGCAGGGTCGGAGACAGGGAATTGGAGCCCCAGCATTTT. Translation gives CASRVGDRELEPQHF.

This chain links TRBV7-9 with TRBJ2-7, with a weak D call TRBD1 (6 bases). This CDR3 has 14 amino acids. Germline-derived CDR1 and CDR2 are SEHNR and FQNEAQ (reference sequence). The V and J ends lost 5 bases and 5 bases respectively, with 16 bases between them. Here the CDR3 reads CASSLTGTINEQYF. CDR3 nucleotide sequence: TGTGCCAGCAGCCTAACCGGGACAATTAACGAGCAGTACTTC.

The chain uses TRBV5-5 and TRBJ1-1; D not resolved. Trimming cost V 4 bases and J 4 bases, with 17 bases left between them. Germline assignment: CDR1 SGHKS and CDR2 YYEKEE (reference sequence). This CDR3 has 15 residues. The CDR3 sequence is CASSGRALRGTEAFF. The CDR3, as DNA: TGTGCCAGCAGCGGACGGGCTTTGCGGGGCACTGAAGCTTTCTTT.

The rearrangement uses TRBV29-1 and TRBJ2-2; D is perhaps TRBD1 (8 bases). The CDR3 extends over 17 amino acids. V was pared by 6 bases and J by 3 bases, with 23 bases between. CDR1 is SQVTM and CDR2 is ANQGSEA in the germline V gene. The CDR3 loop reads CSVRGGPTGGDTGELFF. Written as DNA, the CDR3 is TGCAGCGTACGCGGGGGTCCTACAGGGGGGGACACCGGGGAGCTGTTTTTT.

This chain uses TRBV30 with TRBJ1-4; TRBD1 matches 9 bases. The CDR3 contains 14 residues. Germline V gene data show CDR1 as GTSNPN and CDR2 as SVGIG (reference sequence). Germline trimming cut 5 bases from V and 7 bases from J; bases unmatched to any gene: 8. In DNA, the CDR3 is TGTGCCTGGGCTAATACAGGGGGCGGTGAAAAACTGTTTTTT. Its translation: CAWANTGGGEKLFF.

In the case of this clone: The junction shows a germline mismatch at one end, possibly a read error. The chain carries TRBV6-5 and TRBJ1-2, with a possible D match to TRBD1 (5 bases). CDR3 length: 16 amino acids. Germline loops: CDR1 MNHEY, CDR2 SVGAGI. The CDR3 sequence is CASSYVITGGGYGYPF. In nucleotides, the CDR3 is TGTGCCAGCAGTTACGTCATCACAGGTGGGGGGTACGGCTACCCCTTC.

The chain links TRBV15 to TRBJ2-3; tentatively, D is TRBD1 (5 bases). CDR1 LNHNV and CDR2 YYDKDF come from the germline V gene (reference sequence). The length of the CDR3 is 15 residues. Trimming left V 0 bases short and J 1 base short, with 8 bases between. DNA of the CDR3: TGTGCCACCAGCAGAGATCTGGGGCGCACAGATACGCAGTATTTT. As protein: CATSRDLGRTDTQYF.

The gene calls are TRBV11-2 and TRBJ2-1; 12 bases fit TRBD2. This CDR3 region has 15 residues. Germline CDR1 and CDR2: SGHAT and FQNNGV. V was pared by 6 bases and J by 4 bases, with 4 bases of the junction left unmatched. The CDR3 region is CASSGTSGLYNEQFF. The CDR3 bases are TGTGCCAGCAGTGGGACTAGCGGGCTGTACAATGAGCAGTTCTTC.

This clone has more than one count but fewer than ten. The J gene is TRBJ2-1, the V gene TRBV7-9; the match to TRBD2 covers 7 bases. Germline V gene lookup returns CDR1 SEHNR and CDR2 FQNEAQ (reference sequence). Losses at the gene ends were 5 bases for V and 5 bases for J; bases not matched to a gene: 12. The CDR3 has 16 amino acids. The CDR3 reads CASSPEAGDLNNEQFF. Written as DNA, the CDR3 is TGTGCCAGCAGCCCTGAGGCGGGGGACCTTAACAATGAGCAGTTCTTC. Looking up the rest from reference TRBV7-9 and TRBJ2-1 gives the full variable domain: DTGVSQNPRHKITKRGQNVTFRCDPISEHNRLYWYRQTLGQGPEFLTYFQNEAQLEKSRLLSDRFSAERPKGSFSTLEIQRTEQGDSAMYLCASSPEAGDLNNEQFFGPGTRLTVL.

This chain connects TRBV7-2 to TRBJ2-3; no clear D gene. The CDR3 is made up of 12 amino acids. The germline V and J ends were trimmed by 2 bases and 5 bases, with 5 bases remaining between them. The V gene's germline CDR1 is SGHTA and CDR2 FQGNSA. The CDR3 sequence: CASSLSIDTQYF. In nucleotides, the CDR3 is TGTGCCAGCAGCTTATCTATAGATACGCAGTATTTT.

This clone was detected once. This sequence joins TRBV30 and TRBJ1-2; no reliable D call. Trimming removed 0 bases from V and 5 bases from J, with 7 bases in between. The CDR3 loop spans 12 amino acids. Germline V CDR1 and CDR2: GTSNPN, SVGIG (reference sequence). In nucleotides, the CDR3 is TGTGCCTGGAGTGTACTCCGGTATGGCTACACCTTC. This sequence encodes CAWSVLRYGYTF.

The chain employs TRBV30 and TRBJ2-7, with 9 bases aligning to TRBD1. Germline V gene sequence: CDR1 GTSNPN, CDR2 SVGIG (reference sequence). There are 17 residues in the CDR3. Losses at the gene ends were 0 bases for V and 5 bases for J; bases not matched to a gene: 14. The DNA for the CDR3 is TGTGCCTGGAGTGTCTATCTCTCCGGGACAGGGATCGACGAGCAGTACTTC. This translates into CAWSVYLSGTGIDEQYF.

The chain couples TRBV5-1 to TRBJ2-3; TRBD1 agrees at 8 bases. CDR3 length: 14 residues. CDR1 is SGHRS and CDR2 is YFSETQ in the germline V gene. V lost 4 bases and J lost 4; bases outside the gene matches: 5. CDR3: CASSVTGAADTQYF. The CDR3 DNA reads TGCGCCAGCAGCGTGACAGGGGCCGCAGATACGCAGTATTTT.

The V gene is TRBV5-1, the J gene TRBJ1-1, with D possibly being TRBD1 (5 bases). The CDR3 totals 14 residues. Germline V CDR1 and CDR2: SGHRS, YFSETQ. Trimming took 4 bases from V and 5 from J, leaving 15 bases between them. The chain's CDR3 is CASSAQGPKTEAFF. CDR3 nucleotide sequence: TGCGCCAGCAGCGCCCAGGGCCCGAAGACTGAAGCTTTCTTT.

This clone was seen only once. The rearrangement joins TRBV20-1 to TRBJ2-1; D remains unclear. The CDR3 length is 11 residues. Trimming removed 3 bases at V and 3 bases at J, with 3 bases between. Germline CDR1 and CDR2: DFQATT and SNEGSKA (reference sequence). The CDR3 nucleotides are TGCAGTGCTAGTAGCTACAATGAGCAGTTCTTC. This encodes CSASSYNEQFF.

The J gene is TRBJ2-5, the V gene TRBV19, with TRBD2 matching over 10 bases. This CDR3 has 18 amino acids. Looked up from germline, CDR1 is LNHDA and CDR2 is SQIVND (reference sequence). Losses at the gene ends were 2 bases for V and 1 base for J; bases not matched to a gene: 10. CDR3 protein: CASSILAGVDFTQETQYF. The CDR3 coding sequence is TGTGCCAGTAGTATACTAGCGGGGGTGGACTTTACCCAAGAGACCCAGTACTTC.

The rearrangement uses TRBV30 and TRBJ1-5; maybe TRBD1 (5 bases). The CDR3 loop spans 14 amino acids. Germline V gene lookup returns CDR1 GTSNPN and CDR2 SVGIG (reference sequence). The V end lost 5 bases, the J end lost 7 bases, and 18 bases lay between the germline ends. Here the CDR3 reads CAWGGDLHGQPQHF. CDR3 nucleotides: TGTGCCTGGGGCGGGGACCTTCACGGGCAGCCCCAGCATTTT.

This chain connects TRBV29-1 to TRBJ1-1; D remains ambiguous. The V and J ends lost 5 bases and 8 bases respectively, with 18 bases between them. The CDR3 sequence is 13 residues long. Per the germline V gene, CDR1 is SQVTM and CDR2 is ANQGSEA. The DNA for the CDR3 is TGCAGCGTTAGGCCCCGGAGGGCCAGCGAAGCTTTCTTT. The encoded protein is CSVRPRRASEAFF. Combining the CDR3 with reference TRBV29-1 and TRBJ1-1 gives the whole variable domain SAVISQKPSRDICQRGTSLTIQCQVDSQVTMMFWYRQQPGQSLTLIATANQGSEATYESGFVIDKFPISRPNLTFSTLTVSNMSPEDSSIYLCSVRPRRASEAFFGQGTRLTVV.

This chain uses TRBV9 with TRBJ2-7; 7 bases align to TRBD2. The germline CDR1 and CDR2 sequences are SGDLS and YYNGEE. The CDR3 runs to 17 residues. V was clipped by 0 bases and J by 0 bases; unmatched bases: 9. The CDR3 protein is CASSVGSGTGGSYEQYF. The CDR3 nucleotides read TGTGCCAGCAGCGTAGGGAGTGGGACGGGGGGCTCCTACGAGCAGTACTTC.

The CDR3, as DNA: TGTGCCATCAGTGAGTCCGGACAGGCAGCTGGAGCTTTCTTT. Protein sequence: CAISESGQAAGAFF. The rearrangement joins TRBV10-3 to TRBJ1-1; 7 bases are shared with TRBD1. Per germline, CDR1 ENHRY and CDR2 SYGVKD. The CDR3 covers 14 residues. Trimming took 0 bases from V and 10 from J; bases not matched to a gene: 8.

Note on this clone: Germline and junction disagree at one end, which may indicate a read error. At the DNA level, this CDR3 is encoded by other sequences in the same sample as well. The chain is built from TRBV7-9 and TRBJ2-5; the match to TRBD2 covers 14 bases. Germline loops: CDR1 SEHNR, CDR2 FQNEAQ (reference sequence). The CDR3 has 16 amino acids. The CDR3: CASSLGGLAGGETQYF. As DNA, the CDR3 is TGTGCCAGCAGCTTAGGCGGACTAGCGGGGGGAGAGACCCAATACTTC.